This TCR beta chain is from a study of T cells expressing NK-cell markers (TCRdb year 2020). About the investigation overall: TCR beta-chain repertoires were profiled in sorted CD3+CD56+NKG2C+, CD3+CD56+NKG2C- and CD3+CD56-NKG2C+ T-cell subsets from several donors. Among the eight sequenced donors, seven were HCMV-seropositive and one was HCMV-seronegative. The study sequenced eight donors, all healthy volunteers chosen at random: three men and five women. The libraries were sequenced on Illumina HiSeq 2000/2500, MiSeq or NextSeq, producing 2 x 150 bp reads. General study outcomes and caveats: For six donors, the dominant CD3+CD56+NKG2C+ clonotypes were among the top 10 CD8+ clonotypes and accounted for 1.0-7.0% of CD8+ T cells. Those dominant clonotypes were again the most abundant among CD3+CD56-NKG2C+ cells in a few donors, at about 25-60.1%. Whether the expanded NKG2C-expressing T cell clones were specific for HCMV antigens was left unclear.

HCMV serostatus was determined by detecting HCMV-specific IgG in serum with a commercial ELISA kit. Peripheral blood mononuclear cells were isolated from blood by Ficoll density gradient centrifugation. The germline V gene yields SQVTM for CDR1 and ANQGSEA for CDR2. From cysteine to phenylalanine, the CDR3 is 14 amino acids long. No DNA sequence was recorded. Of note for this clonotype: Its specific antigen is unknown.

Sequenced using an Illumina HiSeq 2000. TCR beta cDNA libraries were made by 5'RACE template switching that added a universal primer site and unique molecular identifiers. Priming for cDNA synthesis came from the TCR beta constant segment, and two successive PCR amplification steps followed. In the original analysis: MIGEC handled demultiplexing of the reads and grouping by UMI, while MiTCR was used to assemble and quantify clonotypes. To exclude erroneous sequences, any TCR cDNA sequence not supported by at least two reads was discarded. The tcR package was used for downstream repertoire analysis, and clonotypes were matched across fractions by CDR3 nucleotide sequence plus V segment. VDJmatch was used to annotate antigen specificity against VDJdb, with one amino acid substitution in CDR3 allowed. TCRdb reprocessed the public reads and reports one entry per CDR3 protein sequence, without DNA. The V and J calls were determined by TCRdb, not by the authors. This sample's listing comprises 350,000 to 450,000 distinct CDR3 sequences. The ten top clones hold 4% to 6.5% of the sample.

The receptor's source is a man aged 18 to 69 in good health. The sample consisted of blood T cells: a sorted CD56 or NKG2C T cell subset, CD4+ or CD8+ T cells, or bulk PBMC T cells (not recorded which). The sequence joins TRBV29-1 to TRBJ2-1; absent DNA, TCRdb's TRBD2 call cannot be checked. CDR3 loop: CSVKSLEPYNEQFF.